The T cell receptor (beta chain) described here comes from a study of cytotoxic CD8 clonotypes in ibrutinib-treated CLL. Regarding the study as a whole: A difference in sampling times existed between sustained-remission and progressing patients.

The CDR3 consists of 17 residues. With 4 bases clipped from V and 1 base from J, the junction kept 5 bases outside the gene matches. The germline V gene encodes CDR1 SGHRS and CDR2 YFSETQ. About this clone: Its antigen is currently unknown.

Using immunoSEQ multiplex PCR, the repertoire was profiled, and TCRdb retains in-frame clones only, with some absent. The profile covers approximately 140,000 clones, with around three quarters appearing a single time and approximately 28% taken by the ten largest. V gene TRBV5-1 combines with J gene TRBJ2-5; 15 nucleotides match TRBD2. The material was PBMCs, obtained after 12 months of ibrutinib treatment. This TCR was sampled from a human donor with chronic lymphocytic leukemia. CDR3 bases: TGCGCCAGCAGCCCCGGGACTAGCGGGGGGTCCCAAGAGACCCAGTACTTC. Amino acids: CASSPGTSGGSQETQYF.